This T cell receptor (beta chain) derives from a study of shared clonotypes between healthy human individuals. Sequencing was performed with immunoSEQ multiplex PCR; in TCRdb, only in-frame clones are kept and a portion is missing. The data show some 2 million clones, roughly 95% seen once. Naive CD8 cells lacked CD45RO, underwent positive selection for CCR7 and left out terminally differentiated effector memory CD45RA+ cells. The sample comprised naive CD8+ T cells sorted from blood. The receptor comes from a man aged 18 to 29 in good health.

For the CDR3, the DNA is TGTGCCAGCAGCTGGACAGGGCCCGGGAATGAGCAGTTCTTC. The encoded protein is CASSWTGPGNEQFF. This chain uses TRBV11-2 with TRBJ2-1; 8 bases align to TRBD1. Germline CDR1 reads SGHAT; CDR2 reads FQNNGV. J was trimmed by 7 bases and V by 4 bases; bases with no gene match: 6. The CDR3 contains 14 residues.